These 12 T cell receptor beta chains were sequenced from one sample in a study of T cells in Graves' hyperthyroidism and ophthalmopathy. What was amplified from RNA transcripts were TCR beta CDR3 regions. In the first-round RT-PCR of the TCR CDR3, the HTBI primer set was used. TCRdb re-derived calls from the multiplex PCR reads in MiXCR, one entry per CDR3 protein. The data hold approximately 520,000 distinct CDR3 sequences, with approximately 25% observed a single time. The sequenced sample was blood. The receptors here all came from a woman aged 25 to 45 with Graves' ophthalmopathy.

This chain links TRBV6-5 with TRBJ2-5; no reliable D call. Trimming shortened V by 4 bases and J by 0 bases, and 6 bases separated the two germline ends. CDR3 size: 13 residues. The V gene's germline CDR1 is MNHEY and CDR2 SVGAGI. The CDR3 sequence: CASSSKYQETQYF. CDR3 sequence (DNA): TGTGCCAGCAGTTCAAAGTACCAAGAGACCCAGTACTTC.

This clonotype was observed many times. CDR3 nucleotide sequence: TGTGCCAGCAGTGAAGGGCAAAATGGCTACACCTTC. Translation gives CASSEGQNGYTF. V usage is TRBV6-1 and J usage is TRBJ1-2; D call uncertain. Germline CDR1 and CDR2: MNHNS and SASEGT. The CDR3 sequence is 12 residues long. V was cut by 1 base and J by 6 bases, with 6 bases left in between.

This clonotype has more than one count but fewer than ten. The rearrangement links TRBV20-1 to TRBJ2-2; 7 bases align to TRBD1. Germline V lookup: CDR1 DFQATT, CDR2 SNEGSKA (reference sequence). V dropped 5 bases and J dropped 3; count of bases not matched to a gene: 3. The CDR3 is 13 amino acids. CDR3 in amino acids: CSADREYTGELFF. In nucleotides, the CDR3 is TGCAGTGCTGACAGGGAGTACACCGGGGAGCTGTTTTTT.

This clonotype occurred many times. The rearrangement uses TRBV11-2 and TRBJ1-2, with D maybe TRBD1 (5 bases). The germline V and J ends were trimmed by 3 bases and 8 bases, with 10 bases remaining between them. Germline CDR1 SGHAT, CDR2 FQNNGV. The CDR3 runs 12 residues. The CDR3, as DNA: TGTGCCAGCAGCTTCGTGGGGGGAGGCTACACCTTC. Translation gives CASSFVGGGYTF.

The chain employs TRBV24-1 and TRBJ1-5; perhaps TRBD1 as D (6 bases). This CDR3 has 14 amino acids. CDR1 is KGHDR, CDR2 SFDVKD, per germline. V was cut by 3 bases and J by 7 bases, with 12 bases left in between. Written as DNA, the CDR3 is TGTGCCACCAGTGATCGAGGGGGACGGCAGCCCCAGCATTTT. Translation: CATSDRGGRQPQHF.

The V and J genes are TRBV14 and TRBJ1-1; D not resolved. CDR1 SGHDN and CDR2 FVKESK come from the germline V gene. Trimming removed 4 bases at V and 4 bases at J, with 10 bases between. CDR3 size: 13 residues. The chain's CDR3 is CASSPGVFTEAFF. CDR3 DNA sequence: TGTGCCAGCAGCCCCGGAGTCTTCACTGAAGCTTTCTTT.

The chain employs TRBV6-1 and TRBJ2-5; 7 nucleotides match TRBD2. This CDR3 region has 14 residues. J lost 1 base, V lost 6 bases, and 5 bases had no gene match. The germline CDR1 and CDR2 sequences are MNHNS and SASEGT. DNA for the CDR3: TGTGCCAGCAGCGGTTCTAGCGGCCAAGAGACCCAGTACTTC. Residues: CASSGSSGQETQYF.

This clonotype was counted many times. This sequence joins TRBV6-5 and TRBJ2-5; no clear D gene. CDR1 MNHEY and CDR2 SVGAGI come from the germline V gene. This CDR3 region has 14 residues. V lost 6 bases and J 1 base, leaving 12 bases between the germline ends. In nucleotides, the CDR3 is TGTGCCAGCAGCCCACTGGGCAGCCAAGAGACCCAGTACTTC. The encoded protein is CASSPLGSQETQYF.

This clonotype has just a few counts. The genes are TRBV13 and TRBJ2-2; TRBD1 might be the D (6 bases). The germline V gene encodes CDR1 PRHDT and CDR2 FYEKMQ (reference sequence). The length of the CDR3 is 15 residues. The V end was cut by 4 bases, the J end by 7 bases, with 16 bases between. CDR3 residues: CASSSRQAQGGELFF. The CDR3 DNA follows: TGTGCCAGCAGCTCCAGACAGGCCCAGGGCGGGGAGCTGTTTTTT.

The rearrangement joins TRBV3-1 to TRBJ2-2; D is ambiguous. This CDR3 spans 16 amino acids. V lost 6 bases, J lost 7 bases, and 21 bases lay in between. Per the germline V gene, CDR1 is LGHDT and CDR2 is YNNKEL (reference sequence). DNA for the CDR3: TGTGCCAGCAGGCCCTTCGACGGTCGGAATGGCGGGGAGCTGTTTTTT. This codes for CASRPFDGRNGGELFF.

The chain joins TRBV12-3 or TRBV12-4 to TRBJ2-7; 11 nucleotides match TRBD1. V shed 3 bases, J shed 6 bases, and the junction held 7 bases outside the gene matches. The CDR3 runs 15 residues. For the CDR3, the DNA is TGTGCCAGCAGTTTGGGACAGGGGGACGAATGCGAGCAGTACTTC. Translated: CASSLGQGDECEQYF.

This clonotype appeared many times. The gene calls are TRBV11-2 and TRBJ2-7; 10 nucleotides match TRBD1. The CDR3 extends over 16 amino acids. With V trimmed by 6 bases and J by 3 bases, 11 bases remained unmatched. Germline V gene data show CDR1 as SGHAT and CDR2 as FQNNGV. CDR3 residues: CASRITKGQGSYEQYF. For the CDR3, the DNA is TGTGCCAGCAGGATAACGAAGGGACAGGGGAGCTACGAGCAGTACTTC. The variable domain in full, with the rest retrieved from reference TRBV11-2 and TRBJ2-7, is EAGVAQSPRYKIIEKRQSVAFWCNPISGHATLYWYQQILGQGPKLLIQFQNNGVVDDSQLPKDRFSAERLKGVDSTLKIQPAKLEDSAVYLCASRITKGQGSYEQYFGPGTRLTVT.